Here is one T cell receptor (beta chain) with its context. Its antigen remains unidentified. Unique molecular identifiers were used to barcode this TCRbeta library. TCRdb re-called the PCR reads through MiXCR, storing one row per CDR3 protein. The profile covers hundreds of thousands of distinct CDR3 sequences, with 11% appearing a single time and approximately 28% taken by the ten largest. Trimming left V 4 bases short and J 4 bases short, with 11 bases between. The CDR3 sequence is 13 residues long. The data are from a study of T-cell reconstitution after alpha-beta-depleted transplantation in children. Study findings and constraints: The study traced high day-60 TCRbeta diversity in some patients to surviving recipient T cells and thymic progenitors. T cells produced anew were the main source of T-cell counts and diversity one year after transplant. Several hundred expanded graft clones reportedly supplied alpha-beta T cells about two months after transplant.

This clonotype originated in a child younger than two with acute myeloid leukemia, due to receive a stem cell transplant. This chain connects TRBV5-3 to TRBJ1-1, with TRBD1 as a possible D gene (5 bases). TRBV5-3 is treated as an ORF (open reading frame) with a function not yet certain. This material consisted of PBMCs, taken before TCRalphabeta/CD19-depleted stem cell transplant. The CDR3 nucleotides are TGTGCCAGAAGCCTCCGGGGGGTCACTGAAGCTTTCTTT. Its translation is CARSLRGVTEAFF.